The 11 T cell receptor beta chains given below trace back to one sample, sequenced in a study of cytomegalovirus exposure and HLA in healthy donors. This PCR relied on a set of 60 Vbeta primers and 13 Jbeta primers. Assay used: immunoSEQ multiplex PCR; TCRdb lists only in-frame clones, some missing. The sample records 70,000 to 100,000 clones, 80% being singletons. Sequenced: PBMCs. The receptors were sampled from a woman between 45 and 65 years old in good health and CMV-seropositive.

This clone was counted a single time. This chain connects TRBV6-5 to TRBJ1-1; D is uncertain. V was trimmed by 2 bases and J by 4 bases, leaving 11 bases between them. CDR3 length equals 14 residues. Germline V gene sequence: CDR1 MNHEY, CDR2 SVGAGI. DNA of the CDR3: TGTGCCAGCAGTTACGCGGAGGGAGGCACTGAAGCTTTCTTT. This gives the protein CASSYAEGGTEAFF.

This chain connects TRBV9 to TRBJ2-3; D unclear. The germline V gene encodes CDR1 SGDLS and CDR2 YYNGEE. This CDR3 region has 13 residues. Trimming removed 0 bases from V and 5 bases from J, with 7 bases in between. In nucleotides, the CDR3 is TGTGCCAGCAGCGTAGATCCAGGAGATACGCAGTATTTT. Residues: CASSVDPGDTQYF.

The V call is TRBV30, the J call TRBJ1-6; a possible D gene is TRBD1 (5 bases). This CDR3 region has 14 residues. CDR1 and CDR2 (germline): GTSNPN, SVGIG (reference sequence). V was pared by 4 bases and J by 6 bases, with 13 bases between. The CDR3 DNA is TGTGCCTGGATTACCCAAAGGGGTAATTCACCCCTCCACTTT. It is translated as CAWITQRGNSPLHF. The full variable domain, its missing parts supplied by reference TRBV30 and TRBJ1-6, is SQTIHQWPATLVQPVGSPLSLECTVEGTSNPNLYWYRQAAGRGLQLLFYSVGIGQISSEVPQNLSASRPQDRQFILSSKKLLLSDSGFYLCAWITQRGNSPLHFGNGTRLTVT.

The genes are TRBV11-1 and TRBJ1-1, with 8 bases fitting TRBD1. Trimming at V came to 5 bases and at J to 2 bases, leaving 7 bases not matched to a gene. The CDR3 extends over 15 amino acids. In germline, CDR1 is SGHAT, CDR2 FQDESV (reference sequence). For the CDR3, the DNA is TGTGCCAGCAGCGGAAGCAGGGGGCTAAACACTGAAGCTTTCTTT. Its translation: CASSGSRGLNTEAFF.

V is TRBV6-1 and J is TRBJ1-3; D not certain. The V and J ends lost 4 bases and 0 bases respectively, with 10 bases between them. Per the germline V gene, CDR1 is MNHNS and CDR2 is SASEGT. This CDR3 comprises 15 residues. CDR3 amino acids: CASSVEAFSGNTIYF. CDR3 sequence (DNA): TGTGCCAGCAGTGTGGAGGCATTCTCTGGAAACACCATATATTTT.

This chain uses TRBV29-1 with TRBJ1-2; TRBD1 agrees at 9 bases. This CDR3 is built from 13 residues. Germline loops: CDR1 SQVTM, CDR2 ANQGSEA. V shed 6 bases and J 5 bases; nucleotides not matched to a gene: 7. The CDR3 loop is CSVPPGQGYGYTF. As DNA, the CDR3 is TGCAGCGTACCGCCGGGACAGGGATATGGCTACACCTTC.

This chain joins TRBV6-5 and TRBJ1-2; D not resolved. CDR1 MNHEY and CDR2 SVGAGI come from the germline V gene. Trimming took off 2 bases at V and 7 bases at J, with 17 bases between the two ends. CDR3 length: 15 amino acids. The DNA for the CDR3 is TGTGCCAGCAGTTACCCCGGGTCCTTCAGAGGTGGCTACACCTTC. It translates to CASSYPGSFRGGYTF.

The chain combines TRBV12-5 with TRBJ2-1; D perhaps matches TRBD1 (6 bases). The CDR3 length is 11 residues. Trimming cost V 5 bases and J 10 bases, with 9 bases left between them. Germline CDR1 LGHNT, CDR2 FRNRAP. The CDR3 region is CASGVDREQFF. CDR3 nucleotides: TGTGCTAGTGGTGTAGACAGGGAGCAGTTCTTC.

This chain links TRBV5-5 with TRBJ2-3, with 7 bases fitting TRBD1. J gave up 5 bases and V 0 bases, and 0 bases lay outside the gene matches. Germline lookup yields CDR1 SGHKS and CDR2 YYEKEE (reference sequence). The CDR3 extends over 13 amino acids. This CDR3 reads CASSLDRGDTQYF. CDR3 DNA sequence: TGTGCCAGCAGCTTGGACAGGGGAGATACGCAGTATTTT.

This clone appeared a few times. V usage is TRBV6-5 and J usage is TRBJ2-5, with 7 bases aligning to TRBD2. Germline CDR1 reads MNHEY; CDR2 reads SVGAGI. CDR3 length: 13 amino acids. Trimming took 5 bases from V and 5 from J; bases not matched to a gene: 5. The CDR3 loop reads CASSHGREETQYF. CDR3 nucleotides: TGTGCCAGCAGTCACGGGCGGGAGGAGACCCAGTACTTC.

This clone was observed once. This chain links TRBV9 with TRBJ2-3, with D perhaps TRBD1 (5 bases). This CDR3 has 15 residues. V dropped 0 bases and J dropped 2 bases, with 10 bases sitting between them. Germline V gene data show CDR1 as SGDLS and CDR2 as YYNGEE. CDR3 residues: CASSVVGEDTDTQYF. The DNA for the CDR3 is TGTGCCAGCAGCGTAGTAGGGGAAGACACAGATACGCAGTATTTT. The variable domain in full, completed from reference TRBV9 and TRBJ2-3, reads DSGVTQTPKHLITATGQRVTLRCSPRSGDLSVYWYQQSLDQGLQFLIQYYNGEERAKGNILERFSAQQFPDLHSELNLSSLELGDSALYFCASSVVGEDTDTQYFGPGTRLTVL.